This T cell receptor (beta chain) was captured in a study of blood T cell repertoires in COVID-19. Study context: Collection of acute and convalescent COVID-19 samples took place in the United States, Italy and Spain. T cells, B-cell-depleted T cells, or PBMCs supplied cDNA or gDNA.

V shed 7 bases and J shed 6 bases, with 13 bases lying between them. This CDR3 is 13 amino acids long. Germline assignment: CDR1 SEHNR and CDR2 FQNEAQ (reference sequence). How the authors handled the data: How many nucleated cells were present was estimated from reference gene primer amplification. TCRdb's copy holds only in-frame clones and misses some; the assay was immunoSEQ multiplex PCR. Clone size and the V and J calls come from that table; the DNA yielded D and trimming. The sample shows tens of thousands of clones, around nine tenths of them seen only once. This clone was recorded many times.

The material sequenced was peripheral blood. This sequence joins TRBV7-9 and TRBJ2-1, with TRBD2 as a possible D gene (6 bases). This sequence was found in a man aged 70-80 years with acute or convalescent COVID-19. CDR3 nucleotides: TGTGCCAGCAACGTAAAGGAGGGCAATGAGCAGTTCTTC. This sequence encodes CASNVKEGNEQFF.